This is a list of T cell receptor beta chains from one sample in a study of blood T cell repertoires in COVID-19. Some clones are missing from TCRdb's copy, which holds only in-frame ones; the method was immunoSEQ multiplex PCR. Of fewer than 300,000 clones in the sample, 85% to 90% are singletons; the top ten hold under 9.5%. What was sequenced was PBMCs or T cells enriched from blood (not recorded which). These receptors were collected from a man between 40 and 49 years old who had recovered from COVID-19. The CDR3 runs from the conserved cysteine through the conserved F or W. The D gene is left open where the match is weak. Clone size is not always given. Where it is, it says once, few, many or a class for expanded clones.

v_call: TRBV25-1; j_call: TRBJ1-3; d_call: -; clone_size: -; cdr3_nt: TGTGCCAGCCACCTCGAAGGGGTGTGGGCTGGAAACACCATATATTTT; cdr3_aa: CASHLEGVWAGNTIYF
v_call: TRBV5-4; j_call: TRBJ1-4; d_call: -; clone_size: once; cdr3_nt: TGTGCCAGCAGCTTGGATCCAGGAGAGGGAGAAAAACTGTTTTTT; cdr3_aa: CASSLDPGEGEKLFF
v_call: TRBV6-1; j_call: TRBJ1-2; d_call: TRBD1; clone_size: -; cdr3_nt: TGTGCCAGCAGTGATGGGACAGGGTTCTATGGCTACACCTTC; cdr3_aa: CASSDGTGFYGYTF
v_call: TRBV7-9; j_call: TRBJ1-4; d_call: -; clone_size: -; cdr3_nt: TGTGCCAGCAGGGCCGGGGGTTCGGATGAAAAACTGTTTTTT; cdr3_aa: CASRAGGSDEKLFF
v_call: TRBV7-6; j_call: TRBJ1-1; d_call: -; clone_size: -; cdr3_nt: TGTGCCAGCAGCTTAGGCGGGGGCAGCCTTGAAGCTTTCTTT; cdr3_aa: CASSLGGGSLEAFF
v_call: TRBV6-4; j_call: TRBJ2-7; d_call: -; clone_size: few; cdr3_nt: TGTGCCAGCTTGGACCCTACCCGCGGGAAATACGAGCAGTACTTC; cdr3_aa: CASLDPTRGKYEQYF
v_call: TRBV5-1; j_call: TRBJ1-5; d_call: TRBD1; clone_size: -; cdr3_nt: TGCGCCAGCAGCTTGGGGGACAGAAATCAGCCCCAGCATTTT; cdr3_aa: CASSLGDRNQPQHF
v_call: TRBV10-3; j_call: TRBJ1-4; d_call: -; clone_size: -; cdr3_nt: TGTGCCATCGGCGTGGGCCTGGGTGAAAAACTGTTTTTT; cdr3_aa: CAIGVGLGEKLFF
v_call: TRBV18; j_call: TRBJ2-3; d_call: -; clone_size: -; cdr3_nt: TGTGCCAGCTCACCTACACTAGTCCAAGGCACAGATACGCAGTATTTT; cdr3_aa: CASSPTLVQGTDTQYF
v_call: TRBV15; j_call: TRBJ2-1; d_call: TRBD2; clone_size: few; cdr3_nt: TGTGCCACCACCATGGGGCGGGAGGGATACAATGAGCAGTTCTTC; cdr3_aa: CATTMGREGYNEQFF
v_call: TRBV11-3; j_call: TRBJ2-3; d_call: TRBD2; clone_size: -; cdr3_nt: TGTGCCAGCAGCTTAAACCTAGCGGGCTTGAGCACAGATACGCAGTATTTT; cdr3_aa: CASSLNLAGLSTDTQYF
v_call: TRBV12-3/TRBV12-4; j_call: TRBJ2-7; d_call: TRBD1; clone_size: -; cdr3_nt: TGTGCCAGCAGGGGACAGGGAGTCCACGAGCAGTACTTC; cdr3_aa: CASRGQGVHEQYF
v_call: TRBV6-5; j_call: TRBJ2-1; d_call: -; clone_size: -; cdr3_nt: TGTGCCAGCAGTTACTCTCGCGGGATAATCAATGAGCAGTTCTTC; cdr3_aa: CASSYSRGIINEQFF
v_call: TRBV5-1; j_call: TRBJ2-7; d_call: TRBD2; clone_size: few; cdr3_nt: TGCGCCAGCAGCTCCTACCCGTCGACTAGCGGTAATTCCTACGAGCAGTACTTC; cdr3_aa: CASSSYPSTSGNSYEQYF
v_call: TRBV7-3; j_call: TRBJ2-7; d_call: -; clone_size: -; cdr3_nt: TGTGCCAGCAGCTTAGCGAGCGGGCTAGTCTACGAGCAGTACTTC; cdr3_aa: CASSLASGLVYEQYF
v_call: TRBV19; j_call: TRBJ1-1; d_call: -; clone_size: -; cdr3_nt: TGTGCCAGTAGCCAGTCGCAGGGGAACACTGAAGCTTTCTTT; cdr3_aa: CASSQSQGNTEAFF
v_call: TRBV9; j_call: TRBJ1-1; d_call: -; clone_size: -; cdr3_nt: TGTGCCAGCAGCGTAGGACTCCAGAACACTGAAGCTTTCTTT; cdr3_aa: CASSVGLQNTEAFF